Listed below are T cell receptor beta chains from one sample, sequenced in a study of T cells in Graves' hyperthyroidism and ophthalmopathy. TCRdb analysed the multiplex PCR reads with MiXCR anew, one entry per CDR3 protein. The sample comprises around 300,000 distinct CDR3 sequences, about 15% of which are singletons, and approximately 25% rests with the top ten. The sequenced sample was blood. The receptors come from a woman in her thirties with Graves' hyperthyroidism. The CDR3 runs from the conserved cysteine through the conserved F or W. A D gene is named only where the DNA matches it firmly. A clone size is listed for some rows: how often the clone was seen (once, few, many), or a class if it is expanded.

NA,TRBJ2-7,NA,TRBV6-5,TGTGCCAGCAGTTATGGGGGAGGCGGCGAGCAGTACTTC,CASSYGGGGEQYF
NA,TRBJ2-7,NA,TRBV3-1,TGTGCCAGCAGCCAAGTTGGGGAGTACGAGCAGTACTTC,CASSQVGEYEQYF
many,TRBJ2-5,TRBD1,TRBV7-9,TGTGCCAGCAGCTCCGGGACAGGTTACCAAGAGACCCAGTACTTC,CASSSGTGYQETQYF
NA,TRBJ1-2,NA,TRBV7-9,TGTGCCAGCAGCTTAAGTCAAACGGGCTACACCTTC,CASSLSQTGYTF
NA,TRBJ1-1,NA,TRBV20-1,TGCAGTGCTAGATCCCTTACCGGGAGGACTGAAGCTTTCTTT,CSARSLTGRTEAFF
few,TRBJ2-7,TRBD2,TRBV7-9,TGTGCCAGCAGCCCACGCGGGAGACAAAACTACGAGCAGTACTTC,CASSPRGRQNYEQYF
NA,TRBJ2-6,NA,TRBV6-5,TGTGCCAGCAGTTCTTGGTTTTCTGGGGCCAACGTCCTGACTTTC,CASSSWFSGANVLTF
NA,TRBJ2-6,TRBD1,TRBV2,TGTGCCAGCAGCCCGACAGGGGACTCTGGGGCCAACGTCCTGACTTTC,CASSPTGDSGANVLTF
NA,TRBJ1-6,NA,TRBV9,TGTGCCAGCAGCGTCGGACTTTATAATTCACCCCTCCACTTT,CASSVGLYNSPLHF
few,TRBJ1-4,NA,TRBV12-3/TRBV12-4,TGTGCCAGCAGGAGGAGGATAAATGAAAAACTGTTTTTT,CASRRRINEKLFF
many,TRBJ2-3,TRBD2,TRBV10-2,TGCGCCAGCAGCAAAGGGACTAGCGGTCTCCAGTATACGCAGTATTTT,CASSKGTSGLQYTQYF
few,TRBJ2-7,NA,TRBV3-1,TGTGCCAGCAGCCAAGTGGGTTCGAGCTCCTACGAGCAGTACTTC,CASSQVGSSSYEQYF
NA,TRBJ1-5,NA,TRBV6-1,TGTGCCAGCAGCGCCAAGGACGGTCAGCCCCAGCATTTT,CASSAKDGQPQHF
many,TRBJ1-1,NA,TRBV28,TGTGCCAGCAGCAACACAAACACTGAAGCTTTCTTT,CASSNTNTEAFF
NA,TRBJ2-7,NA,TRBV6-2/TRBV6-3,TGTGCCAGCACTCAACTAGCCCCGGGACGGAGTACACCCTACGAGCAGTACTTC,CASTQLAPGRSTPYEQYF
few,TRBJ1-5,TRBD1,TRBV7-9,TGTGCCAGCAGCCCACCTGGGACAGGCAATCAGCCCCAGCATTTT,CASSPPGTGNQPQHF
many,TRBJ1-1,NA,TRBV29-1,TGCAGCGTTGACGGGGATCGGGGGACAGAAGCTTTCTTT,CSVDGDRGTEAFF
many,TRBJ2-7,NA,TRBV11-2,TGTGCCAGCAGCTTCAGGGGCTTGGACGAGCAGTACTTC,CASSFRGLDEQYF
many,TRBJ2-1,TRBD2,TRBV30,TGTGCTTCATGGGGGGGCTCCTACAATGAGCAGTTCTTC,CASWGGSYNEQFF
NA,TRBJ2-5,TRBD2,TRBV13,TGTGCCAGCAGCTTAGTGGGACTAGCGGAATTCCAAGAGACCCAGTACTTC,CASSLVGLAEFQETQYF
many,TRBJ2-1,NA,TRBV12-3/TRBV12-4,TGTGCCAGCAGTTCAACGGCGGAACGGCGGCATGAGCAGTTCTTC,CASSSTAERRHEQFF
NA,TRBJ1-2,NA,TRBV14,TGTGCCAGCAGCTTACCCGGGACAATTAACTATGGCTACACCTTC,CASSLPGTINYGYTF
few,TRBJ1-4,NA,TRBV18,TGTGCCAGCTCACCGTCATTCCCCTATGAAAAACTGTTTTTT,CASSPSFPYEKLFF
many,TRBJ2-1,TRBD2,TRBV2,TGTGCCAGCAGGGTAGTGCGGGAGGGCCAGGGAAATGAGCAGTTCTTC,CASRVVREGQGNEQFF
NA,TRBJ2-1,TRBD2,TRBV6-1,TGTGCCAGCAGTGCCTCCGGGACTAGCGGGATCTCCTACAATGAGCAGTTCTTC,CASSASGTSGISYNEQFF
many,TRBJ1-2,TRBD1,TRBV28,TGTGCCAGCAGTTCCCTCGACAGGGGCGAGGGCTACACCTTC,CASSSLDRGEGYTF
NA,TRBJ2-7,NA,TRBV11-2,TGTGCCAGCAGCTTAAGGGTGACAGTTTTTCCCTACGAGCAGTACTTC,CASSLRVTVFPYEQYF
NA,TRBJ1-6,NA,TRBV5-5,TGTGCCAGCTCGGGCAGGGTGGAGTCACCCCTCCACTTT,CASSGRVESPLHF
NA,TRBJ2-1,NA,TRBV25-1,TGTGCCAGCAGACTTGAGGGTACCTACAATGAGCAGTTCTTC,CASRLEGTYNEQFF
few,TRBJ1-1,NA,TRBV20-1,TGCAGTGCTAGAGTAGGCGGGACCACAGCCTACATGAACACTGAAGCTTTCTTT,CSARVGGTTAYMNTEAFF
many,TRBJ1-5,NA,TRBV10-3,TGTGCCATCAGCGGCAGGGGTGATCAGCCCCAGCATTTT,CAISGRGDQPQHF
NA,TRBJ2-1,NA,TRBV10-3,TGTGCCATCAGTGAGACCGGGACATTAAGCTACAATGAGCAGTTCTTC,CAISETGTLSYNEQFF
NA,TRBJ2-7,NA,TRBV20-1,TGCAGTGCTAGAGAGGGGGCATCCTACGAGCAGTACTTC,CSAREGASYEQYF
many,TRBJ2-2,NA,TRBV12-3/TRBV12-4,TGTGCCATTCTCGAACCGGGACTTAACACCGGGGAGCTGTTTTTT,CAILEPGLNTGELFF
many,TRBJ2-3,TRBD1,TRBV11-2,TGTGCCAGCAGCTCCGGACAGGTGGGCACAGATACGCAGTATTTT,CASSSGQVGTDTQYF
many,TRBJ2-3,NA,TRBV7-2,TGTGCCAGCAGCATCCGACTCCGGGACCCAGATACGCAGTATTTT,CASSIRLRDPDTQYF
many,TRBJ2-3,NA,TRBV20-1,TGCAGTGCTAAACTAGAGTTCCGCACAGATACGCAGTATTTT,CSAKLEFRTDTQYF
few,TRBJ2-7,TRBD1,TRBV28,TGTGCCAGCAGTTTAAGTGACAGGGGGCTCGAGCAGTACTTC,CASSLSDRGLEQYF
few,TRBJ2-7,TRBD2,TRBV18,TGTGCCAGCTCACCGTCGCAACTAGCGGGAGGAACCCACGAGCAGTACTTC,CASSPSQLAGGTHEQYF
NA,TRBJ1-3,NA,TRBV18,TGTGCCAGCTCACCACGGTTTGCCCAGGGTCACAACACCATATATTTT,CASSPRFAQGHNTIYF
many,TRBJ2-2,NA,TRBV11-2,TGTGCCAGCAGCTTTTGGGCCACCCCGGACATTGCGAACACCGGGGAGCTGTTTTTT,CASSFWATPDIANTGELFF
few,TRBJ2-1,TRBD2,TRBV12-3/TRBV12-4,TGTGCCAGCAGTCGTGATAGCGGGGTTTCCTACAATGAGCAGTTCTTC,CASSRDSGVSYNEQFF
few,TRBJ1-5,NA,TRBV2,TGTGCCAGCAGTGATTTTGTGGGGCCTGGAGGCTATCAGCCCCAGCATTTT,CASSDFVGPGGYQPQHF
few,TRBJ2-2,NA,TRBV10-2,TGCGCCAGTGCACTAGCCGGGGAGCTGTTTTTT,CASALAGELFF
many,TRBJ2-7,NA,TRBV6-1,TGTGCTCTGGGGAAAGCCGGGTCCTACGAGCAGTACTTC,CALGKAGSYEQYF
few,TRBJ2-3,NA,TRBV9,TGTGCCAGCAGCGCGCAGGGTATTGGCCCAGATACGCAGTATTTT,CASSAQGIGPDTQYF
NA,TRBJ1-3,TRBD1,TRBV7-2,TGTGCCAGCAGCTTAGGGGGGACAGGGGGGTCTGGAAACACCATATATTTT,CASSLGGTGGSGNTIYF
NA,TRBJ2-2,NA,TRBV5-4,TGTGCCAGCAGCATTTTTGGGGGCACCGGGGAGCTGTTTTTT,CASSIFGGTGELFF
few,TRBJ2-3,TRBD1,TRBV20-1,TGCAGTGCTACAGGGGGATTGGGGACAGATACGCAGTATTTT,CSATGGLGTDTQYF
NA,TRBJ2-3,TRBD1,TRBV20-1,TGCAGTGCTAACGACAGGGGAGGAAGAGTGGACACAGATACGCAGTATTTT,CSANDRGGRVDTDTQYF